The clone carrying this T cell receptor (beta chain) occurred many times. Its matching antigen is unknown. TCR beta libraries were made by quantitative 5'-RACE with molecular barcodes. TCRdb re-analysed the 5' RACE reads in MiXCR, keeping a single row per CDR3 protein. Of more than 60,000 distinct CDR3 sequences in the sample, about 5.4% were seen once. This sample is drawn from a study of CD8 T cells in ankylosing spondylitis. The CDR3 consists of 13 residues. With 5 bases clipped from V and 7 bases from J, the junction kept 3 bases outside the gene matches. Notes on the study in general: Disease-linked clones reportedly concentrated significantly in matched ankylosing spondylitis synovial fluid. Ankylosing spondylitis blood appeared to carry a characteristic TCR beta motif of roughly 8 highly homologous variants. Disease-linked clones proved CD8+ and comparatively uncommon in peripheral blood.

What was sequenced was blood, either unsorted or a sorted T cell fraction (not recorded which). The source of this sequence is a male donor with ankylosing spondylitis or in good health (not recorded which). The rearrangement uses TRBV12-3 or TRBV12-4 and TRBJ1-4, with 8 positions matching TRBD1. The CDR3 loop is CASSQGAGEKLFF. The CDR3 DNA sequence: TGTGCCAGCAGTCAGGGGGCCGGTGAAAAACTGTTTTTT.